This TCR beta chain was captured by sequencing in a study of T cells in Graves' hyperthyroidism and ophthalmopathy. Turning to the study itself: Peripheral blood samples were taken at initial diagnosis, prior to any treatment.

This clonotype was seen ten or more times. The antigen is unknown. Study-level points and caveats: The blood repertoire included most of the expanded thyroid clonotypes above 0.001.

Trimming removed 2 bases from V and 8 bases from J, with 6 bases in between. Germline CDR1 is DFQATT and CDR2 is SNEGSKA (reference sequence). The CDR3 runs to 11 residues. Amplified TCR beta CDR3 regions came from RNA transcripts. HTBI primers drove first-round RT-PCR of the TCR CDR3. TCRdb fed the multiplex PCR reads into MiXCR, producing one record per CDR3 protein. The table records roughly 840,000 distinct CDR3 sequences, 35% to 40% of them present only once. No progression to ophthalmopathy during 18 months of follow-up defined stable disease. Patients aged 18 to 65 with hyperthyroidism were newly diagnosed, with duration under 2 months.

This sequence was found in a young man with Graves' hyperthyroidism. The chain joins TRBV20-1 to TRBJ1-4; D is perhaps TRBD1 (5 bases). Material: blood. CDR3 DNA: TGCAGTGCTAGAAACAGGGAAAAACTGTTTTTT. Its protein product is CSARNREKLFF.